The 29 T cell receptor beta chains below all came from one sample that was sequenced in a study of blood T cell repertoires in COVID-19. Using immunoSEQ multiplex PCR, the repertoire was profiled, and TCRdb retains in-frame clones only, with some absent. The repertoire holds roughly 230,000 clones, 88% seen once, with roughly 1.7% in the top ten. Input material: peripheral blood. These receptors came from a man in his sixties or seventies with acute or convalescent COVID-19.

The V gene is TRBV7-9, the J gene TRBJ2-7; 9 bases are shared with TRBD1. The CDR3 is made up of 16 amino acids. Per germline, CDR1 SEHNR and CDR2 FQNEAQ (reference sequence). V was clipped by 1 base and J by 5 bases; unmatched bases: 9. The CDR3 protein is CASSLGVGTGLDEQYF. For the CDR3, the DNA is TGTGCCAGCAGCTTAGGTGTTGGGACAGGGCTTGACGAGCAGTACTTC.

Remarks on this clone: A junction boundary mismatches the germline segment, possibly from a read error. The chain has TRBV7-7 and TRBJ2-2; TRBD1 matches at 8 bases. The CDR3 is 17 amino acids. The germline V gene encodes CDR1 SSHAT and CDR2 FNYEAQ (reference sequence). DNA for the CDR3: TGTGCTAGCAGCCCTAGGGGCGGGACAGGAATCACCGGGGAGCTGTTTTTT. Protein sequence: CASSPRGGTGITGELFF.

This chain connects TRBV19 to TRBJ1-5, with 7 bases identical to TRBD1. Germline CDR1 LNHDA, CDR2 SQIVND (reference sequence). Trimming took 4 bases from V and 3 from J; bases not matched to a gene: 9. The CDR3 spans 16 residues. Here the CDR3 reads CASSKMRDSLNQPQHF. Written as DNA, the CDR3 is TGTGCCAGTAGTAAAATGCGGGACAGCCTCAATCAGCCCCAGCATTTT.

The rearrangement joins TRBV4-3 to TRBJ2-7, with 12 bases lining up with TRBD2. The length of the CDR3 is 16 residues. Germline loops: CDR1 LGHNA, CDR2 YSLEER. V shed 1 base, J shed 2 bases, and the junction held 3 bases outside the gene matches. The CDR3 loop reads CASSQAPSGRAYEQYF. CDR3 nucleotide sequence: TGCGCCAGCAGCCAAGCCCCTAGCGGGAGGGCCTACGAGCAGTACTTC.

This chain uses TRBV29-1 with TRBJ2-2; 11 bases agree with TRBD1. The CDR3 length is 14 residues. CDR1 is SQVTM and CDR2 is ANQGSEA in the germline V gene. After removal of 6 bases from V and 3 bases from J, the junction contained 3 bases not matched to a gene. Written as DNA, the CDR3 is TGCAGCGTCCGGACAGGGGGCTACACCGGGGAGCTGTTTTTT. Amino acids: CSVRTGGYTGELFF.

V and J are TRBV29-1 and TRBJ1-4; TRBD1 aligns across 8 bases. Germline CDR1 SQVTM, CDR2 ANQGSEA. CDR3 length: 13 residues. Trimming at V came to 7 bases and at J to 4 bases, leaving 5 bases not matched to a gene. CDR3 sequence: CSARDRINEKLFF. CDR3 nucleotides: TGCAGCGCTCGGGACAGGATTAATGAAAAACTGTTTTTT.

The chain links TRBV12-3 or TRBV12-4 to TRBJ1-4; 8 positions match TRBD1. This CDR3 has 13 residues. The J segment lost 10 bases and the V segment lost 3 bases, leaving 4 bases of the junction unmatched. The CDR3 here is CASSFPGQVKLFF. The DNA of the CDR3 is TGTGCCAGCAGTTTTCCGGGACAGGTAAAACTGTTTTTT.

The chain employs TRBV15 and TRBJ2-6; 7 nucleotides line up with TRBD2. The germline CDR1 and CDR2 sequences are LNHNV and YYDKDF (reference sequence). With V trimmed by 4 bases and J by 1 base, 4 bases remained unmatched. This CDR3 is 16 amino acids long. The CDR3 region has the DNA TGTGCCACCAGCAAGGGGAGGGATTCTGGGGCCAACGTCCTGACTTTC. This sequence encodes CATSKGRDSGANVLTF.

The chain carries TRBV28 and TRBJ1-5; TRBD1 is a possible D gene (6 bases). The CDR3 runs 16 residues. The germline V gene encodes CDR1 MDHEN and CDR2 SYDVKM. V dropped 3 bases and J dropped 2 bases, with 14 bases sitting between them. Written as DNA, the CDR3 is TGTGCCAGCAGTTTGGTCCAGGGGAAAGGCAATCAGCCCCAGCATTTT. Translating gives CASSLVQGKGNQPQHF.

J is TRBJ1-3 and V is TRBV18; D gene unclear. The germline V and J ends were trimmed by 0 bases and 3 bases, with 24 bases remaining between them. Germline values: CDR1 KGHSH, CDR2 LQKENI. The CDR3 has 20 amino acids. DNA for the CDR3: TGTGCCAGCTCACCACCGCGACACGTGTCGGCTCATTTGGGTGGAAACACCATATATTTT. Its protein is CASSPPRHVSAHLGGNTIYF.

The CDR3 DNA follows: TGTGCCTCCGGACTAGGGGTTTACGAGCAGTACTTC. It specifies CASGLGVYEQYF. The chain has TRBV10-3 and TRBJ2-7, with 7 positions matching TRBD2. V shed 11 bases and J 4 bases; nucleotides not matched to a gene: 8. The CDR3 totals 12 residues. Germline V gene data show CDR1 as ENHRY and CDR2 as SYGVKD.

Comments on this clone: Germline and junction disagree at one end, which may indicate a read error. The chain links TRBV27 to TRBJ2-7; D might be TRBD2 (6 bases). Germline V gene lookup returns CDR1 MNHEY and CDR2 SMNVEV (reference sequence). CDR3 length equals 10 residues. The CDR3 reads CASSYRDCLF. CDR3 sequence (DNA): TGTGCCAGCAGTTACCGGGACTGTCTCTTC.

The chain links TRBV6-5 to TRBJ1-4, with 7 bases that match TRBD1. This CDR3 is built from 13 residues. Looked up from germline, CDR1 is MNHEY and CDR2 is SVGAGI. The V gene end was trimmed by 7 bases and the J gene end by 4 bases; junction bases not matched to a gene: 3. CDR3 sequence reads: CASMGQNNEKLFF. The CDR3 DNA is TGTGCCAGCATGGGACAGAATAATGAAAAACTGTTTTTT.

This chain links TRBV7-2 with TRBJ2-3; 7 bases fit TRBD1. The J segment lost 4 bases and the V segment lost 4 bases, leaving 8 bases of the junction unmatched. Germline V CDR1 and CDR2: SGHTA, FQGNSA. This CDR3 has 15 amino acids. CDR3 DNA sequence: TGTGCCAGCAGCTCAGGGCAGGGGGTAGCAGATACGCAGTATTTT. This sequence encodes CASSSGQGVADTQYF.

The genes are TRBV21-1 and TRBJ2-7; TRBD2, the table's D call, lacks a check against the DNA. TRBV21-1 constitutes a pseudogene. The CDR3 runs 14 residues. The CDR3 region has the DNA TGTGCCAGCAGCAAAGGCTCGGGTTCCTACGAGCAGTACTTC. This sequence encodes CASSKGSGSYEQYF.

The CDR3 sequence: CASSLDRIHGYTF. The CDR3 DNA is TGTGCCAGCAGCTTAGACAGGATCCACGGCTACACCTTC. The chain links TRBV6-5 to TRBJ1-2; maybe TRBD1 (6 bases). The CDR3 has 13 residues. Between the trimmed V and J ends, which lost 6 bases and 8 bases, there was a span of 16 bases. CDR1 is MNHEY, CDR2 SVGAGI, per germline.

The chain carries TRBV6-5 and TRBJ1-2; tentative D call: TRBD1 (5 bases). The CDR3 has 15 residues. Germline CDR1 reads MNHEY; CDR2 reads SVGAGI. V lost 3 bases to trimming and J lost 4 bases, with 15 bases between them. Here the CDR3 DNA reads TGTGCCAGCAGTTATAGGGCGGGGGGAGTCTATGGCTACACCTTC. Its protein product is CASSYRAGGVYGYTF.

The V and J genes are TRBV5-5 and TRBJ1-3, with 9 bases lining up with TRBD1. Looked up from germline, CDR1 is SGHKS and CDR2 is YYEKEE (reference sequence). CDR3 length: 13 residues. V trimming: 4 bases; J trimming: 8 bases; junction bases outside the gene matches: 4. CDR3 sequence: CASSGDRADTIYF. In DNA form, the CDR3 reads TGTGCCAGCAGCGGGGACAGGGCGGACACCATATATTTT.

The chain joins TRBV5-5 to TRBJ2-7; D ambiguous. There are 13 residues in the CDR3. Germline values: CDR1 SGHKS, CDR2 YYEKEE (reference sequence). V lost 0 bases and J lost 0, with 4 bases in between. The CDR3 loop reads CASSLVHSYEQYF. In nucleotides, the CDR3 is TGTGCCAGCAGCTTGGTCCACTCCTACGAGCAGTACTTC.

The J gene is TRBJ2-1, the V gene TRBV14; 11 bases agree with TRBD2. Germline loops: CDR1 SGHDN, CDR2 FVKESK. With 2 bases clipped from V and 3 bases from J, the junction kept 3 bases outside the gene matches. The CDR3 consists of 16 residues. The CDR3 bases are TGTGCCAGCAGCCAATTGACTAGCGGGATCTACAATGAGCAGTTCTTC. This translates into CASSQLTSGIYNEQFF.

This chain uses TRBV21-1 with TRBJ2-2; the D call TRBD2 from the table was never checked on the DNA. TRBV21-1 is classified as a pseudogene. This CDR3 is built from 21 residues. The CDR3 protein is CASSKEEGVTSGRAGTGELFF. CDR3 DNA: TGTGCCAGCAGCAAAGAGGAGGGAGTGACTAGCGGGAGGGCCGGCACCGGGGAGCTGTTTTTT.

The gene calls are TRBV7-2 and TRBJ1-2; TRBD1 aligns across 11 bases. The CDR3 loop spans 15 amino acids. With 4 bases clipped from V and 1 base from J, the junction kept 2 bases outside the gene matches. Germline CDR1 reads SGHTA; CDR2 reads FQGNSA. The CDR3 DNA reads TGTGCCAGCAGCTCCGGGACAGGGGGTAACTATGGCTACACCTTC. This translates into CASSSGTGGNYGYTF.

CDR3: CAISPNAGTVAHEQYF. The DNA of the CDR3 is TGTGCCATCAGTCCTAACGCCGGGACAGTGGCCCACGAGCAGTACTTC. The gene calls are TRBV10-3 and TRBJ2-7; TRBD1 matches 7 bases. CDR3 length: 16 amino acids. Germline CDR1 is ENHRY and CDR2 is SYGVKD. V shed 5 bases and J 5 bases; nucleotides not matched to a gene: 15.

The rearrangement joins TRBV27 to TRBJ2-7, with 9 bases identical to TRBD1. Germline assignment: CDR1 MNHEY and CDR2 SMNVEV (reference sequence). The CDR3 is 14 amino acids. J was trimmed by 0 bases and V by 6 bases; bases with no gene match: 3. The DNA of the CDR3 is TGTGCCAGCAGCCGGACAGGGGCCTCCTACGAGCAGTACTTC. It yields the protein CASSRTGASYEQYF.

This rearrangement joins TRBV2 to TRBJ1-4; D remains unclear. Looked up from germline, CDR1 is SNHLY and CDR2 is FYNNEI. The CDR3 has 12 residues. Trimming removed 3 bases at V and 4 bases at J, with 3 bases between. The DNA for the CDR3 is TGTGCCAGCAGTGATCTTAATGAAAAACTGTTTTTT. As protein: CASSDLNEKLFF. Variable domain in full (rest from reference TRBV2 and TRBJ1-4): EPEVTQTPSHQVTQMGQEVILRCVPISNHLYFYWYRQILGQKVEFLVSFYNNEISEKSEIFDDQFSVERPDGSNFTLKIRSTKLEDSAMYFCASSDLNEKLFFGSGTQLSVL.

Turning to this clone: Other DNA sequences from this sample encode an identical CDR3 as well. CDR3 protein: CASSSRTGIAYEQYF. CDR3 DNA: TGTGCCAGCAGCTCAAGGACAGGAATCGCCTACGAGCAGTACTTC. This rearrangement joins TRBV5-4 to TRBJ2-7; 7 bases agree with TRBD1. The CDR3 consists of 15 residues. With 3 bases clipped from V and 2 bases from J, the junction kept 8 bases outside the gene matches. Germline V CDR1 and CDR2: SGHNT, YYREEE (reference sequence).

V gene TRBV29-1 combines with J gene TRBJ2-2; the D is unclear. The V gene lost 4 bases and the J gene lost 3 bases, with 9 bases spanning the gap. CDR1 is SQVTM and CDR2 is ANQGSEA in the germline V gene. This CDR3 contains 13 residues. The DNA for the CDR3 is TGCAGCGTTGCGGTCCGGGACACCGGGGAGCTGTTTTTT. Translating it yields CSVAVRDTGELFF.

The chain couples TRBV28 to TRBJ2-2; TRBD2 aligns across 7 bases. Unmatched junction bases numbered 8, after V lost 6 bases and J lost 1 base. This CDR3 spans 16 amino acids. CDR1 and CDR2 (germline): MDHEN, SYDVKM. The CDR3 DNA reads as TGTGCCAGCAGACTAGAGGGCGGGGGGAACACCGGGGAGCTGTTTTTT. Its protein product is CASRLEGGGNTGELFF.

The V gene is TRBV18, the J gene TRBJ2-2, with 7 bases fitting TRBD2. The junction had 7 bases not matched to a gene; V was cut back by 3 bases and J by 3 bases. The germline gives CDR1 KGHSH, CDR2 LQKENI. The CDR3 covers 16 residues. CDR3: CASSPVLAEYTGELFF. The CDR3 region has the DNA TGTGCCAGCTCACCGGTTCTAGCGGAGTACACCGGGGAGCTGTTTTTT. Full variable domain (missing parts from reference TRBV18 and TRBJ2-2): NAGVMQNPRHLVRRRGQEARLRCSPMKGHSHVYWYRQLPEEGLKFMVYLQKENIIDESGMPKERFSAEFPKEGPSILRIQQVVRGDSAAYFCASSPVLAEYTGELFFGEGSRLTVL.